This is a list of T cell receptor beta chains from one sample in a study of T cell repertoires in cytomegalovirus infection. These receptors have no known antigen. TCRdb re-derived calls from the reads in MiXCR, one entry per CDR3 protein. The data contain about 220,000 distinct CDR3 sequences, 35% to 40% of them singletons. Material: CD8+ T cells from cultured PBMCs, obtained from culture after CMV antigen stimulation. These receptors all come from a human donor in good health (CMV status not recorded). Some clones in this sample may be carry-over from other donors' samples. Both conserved end residues are part of each CDR3. Fields, in order: clone size, V gene, D gene, J gene, CDR3 DNA, CDR3 protein. A D gene is named only where the DNA matches it firmly. Rows give clone size only sometimes, using once, few, many, or a class for an expanded clone.

many,TRBV7-8,-,TRBJ1-1,TGTGCCAGCAGCTCGCGGGGGATGAACACTGAAGCTTTCTTT,CASSSRGMNTEAFF
-,TRBV11-3,-,TRBJ1-5,TGTGCCAGCAGCTCCCACCCCCAGCATTTT,CASSSHPQHF
-,TRBV20-1,TRBD2,TRBJ2-7,TGCAGTGCTCCAGTTCGTCTAGCGGGAGCGGGATTCTCCTACGAGCAGTACTTC,CSAPVRLAGAGFSYEQYF
few,TRBV4-2,-,TRBJ1-6,TGTGCCAGCAGCCAAGTCCGAGACAGGACTGATGCACCCCTCCACTTT,CASSQVRDRTDAPLHF
-,TRBV4-1,TRBD1,TRBJ2-7,TGCGCCAGCAGCCTTTTTGGGACAGGGGAAGTCGACGAGCAGTACTTC,CASSLFGTGEVDEQYF
once,TRBV11-2,-,TRBJ2-3,TGTGCCAGCAGCGCTCCGAGGGGGGATACGCAGTATTTT,CASSAPRGDTQYF
-,TRBV7-9,-,TRBJ2-7,TGTGCCAGCAGCTTAGGGGGCTACAGGGTCAACGAGCAGTACTTC,CASSLGGYRVNEQYF
few,TRBV20-1,-,TRBJ2-7,TGCAGTGCTAGCGGGCCTACCTACGAGCAGTACTTC,CSASGPTYEQYF
few,TRBV3-1,-,TRBJ2-3,TGTGCCAGCAAGGGCCGCAGACCAGATACGCAGTATTTT,CASKGRRPDTQYF
few,TRBV27,TRBD1,TRBJ1-4,TGTGCCAGCAGGAGTCGACAGGGAGCAACTAATGAAAAACTGTTTTTT,CASRSRQGATNEKLFF
few,TRBV27,TRBD2,TRBJ2-2,TGTGCCAGCAGTTGGGTCGGGAGGGCCGGGGAGCTGTTTTTT,CASSWVGRAGELFF
-,TRBV11-2,-,TRBJ2-2,TGTGCCAGCAGCTTCCCCCTAACGGGGGAGAACACCGGGGAGCTGTTTTTT,CASSFPLTGENTGELFF
-,TRBV7-9,-,TRBJ2-3,TGTGCCAGCAGCTTGGATACCTCAGATACGCAGTATTTT,CASSLDTSDTQYF
few,TRBV30,-,TRBJ1-1,TGTGCCTGGAGTGTACCGTCAGGGGATTTGTTCACTGAAGCTTTCTTT,CAWSVPSGDLFTEAFF
-,TRBV5-6,-,TRBJ1-5,TGTGCCAGCAGCCGTGACAATCAGCCCCAGCATTTT,CASSRDNQPQHF
-,TRBV6-6,-,TRBJ2-1,TGTGCCAGCAGTTACAGGGCCCCTTACACTGAGCAGTTCTTC,CASSYRAPYTEQFF
-,TRBV7-3,TRBD2,TRBJ2-1,TGTGCCAGCAGCACGATAGCGGGGGGGCCCTCTAATGAGCAGTTCTTC,CASSTIAGGPSNEQFF
-,TRBV5-1,TRBD1,TRBJ2-2,TGCGCCATCCAGGGGGCCGGCGGGGAGCTGTTTTTT,CAIQGAGGELFF
few,TRBV6-1,-,TRBJ2-4,TGTGCCATCAAAGCCCAGGGAGCCAAAAACATTCAGTACTTC,CAIKAQGAKNIQYF
-,TRBV19,TRBD1,TRBJ2-2,TGTGCCAGTACAAGTTTTAGGACAGGGGGCTACACCGGGGAGCTGTTTTTT,CASTSFRTGGYTGELFF
-,TRBV7-8,TRBD1,TRBJ1-2,TGTGCCAGCAGCGTATCTACAGGGGGTGGCGGCTACACCTTC,CASSVSTGGGGYTF
-,TRBV4-1,-,TRBJ1-3,TGCGCCAGCAGCCAAGAGAACAGAGGAAACACCATATATTTT,CASSQENRGNTIYF
few,TRBV11-2,-,TRBJ1-2,TGTGCCAGCAGCTTAGAGGTCAGCCACACCTTC,CASSLEVSHTF
-,TRBV7-9,-,TRBJ1-2,TGTGCCAGCAGCGGCGGGGCGGGCGGACCAAACTATGGCTACACCTTC,CASSGGAGGPNYGYTF
few,TRBV27,TRBD1,TRBJ1-1,TGTGCCAGCAGTGACTCCGGGACAGGTAACACTGAAGCTTTCTTT,CASSDSGTGNTEAFF
once,TRBV2,-,TRBJ1-1,TGTGCCATGAACCAAGGGCGCCCTGAAGCTTTCTTT,CAMNQGRPEAFF
-,TRBV7-8,-,TRBJ2-6,TGTGCCAGCAGCCTGTATCGGGGCTCTGGGGCCAACGTCCTGACTTTC,CASSLYRGSGANVLTF
few,TRBV7-8,TRBD2,TRBJ2-1,TGTGCCAGCAGCTCCGGGGGGGGCGCGTACAATGAGCAGTTCTTC,CASSSGGGAYNEQFF
-,TRBV7-9,TRBD1,TRBJ2-1,TGTGCCAGCAGCAACGGACAGGCAGGATTCTACAATGAGCAGTTCTTC,CASSNGQAGFYNEQFF
-,TRBV27,TRBD1,TRBJ2-3,TGTGCCAGCAGCTTGGGTCGGGACAGGGTAACAGATACGCAGTATTTT,CASSLGRDRVTDTQYF
few,TRBV7-9,-,TRBJ2-1,TGTGCCAGCAGAACGGGGGGCCTCGGTAGTGAGCAGTTCTTC,CASRTGGLGSEQFF
-,TRBV27,-,TRBJ2-3,TGTGCCAGCAGTCCCACAGGGCCGACGCAGTATTTT,CASSPTGPTQYF
-,TRBV7-3,-,TRBJ1-5,TGTGCCAGCAGCTTAAAATGGGGTCAGCTCCAGCATTTT,CASSLKWGQLQHF
few,TRBV5-1,-,TRBJ2-3,TGCGCCAGCAGCTTGGCGGGACGCCATTCTAGCACAGATACGCAGTATTTT,CASSLAGRHSSTDTQYF
-,TRBV29-1,-,TRBJ2-5,TGCAGCGTTGAAACGGCGGAGGGGGCGCGGAAGACCCAGTACTTC,CSVETAEGARKTQYF
few,TRBV4-1,TRBD2,TRBJ2-7,TGCGCCAGCAGCCAAGAACCGGGAGGCGTCTCCTACGAGCAGTACTTC,CASSQEPGGVSYEQYF